This paragraph covers one T cell receptor (beta chain) sequence. The repertoire was sequenced with immunoSEQ multiplex PCR; TCRdb's copy has only in-frame clones and lacks some. This table has roughly 130,000 clones, under 95% appearing once. This record comes from a study of control samples from healthy donors and cancer patients. CDR1 is SGDLS, CDR2 YYNGEE, per germline. CDR3 size: 14 residues. V gave up 0 bases and J gave up 6 bases, with 10 bases separating them. Sequenced: PBMCs. This chain joins TRBV9 and TRBJ2-1; D gene ambiguous. This receptor was obtained from a man aged 50-59 years with head and neck cancer. The DNA of the CDR3 is TGTGCCAGCAGCGTAGCTCCCCCCCGCAATGAGCAGTTCTTC. Its protein product is CASSVAPPRNEQFF. Complete variable domain (other parts from reference TRBV9 and TRBJ2-1): DSGVTQTPKHLITATGQRVTLRCSPRSGDLSVYWYQQSLDQGLQFLIQYYNGEERAKGNILERFSAQQFPDLHSELNLSSLELGDSALYFCASSVAPPRNEQFFGPGTRLTVL.